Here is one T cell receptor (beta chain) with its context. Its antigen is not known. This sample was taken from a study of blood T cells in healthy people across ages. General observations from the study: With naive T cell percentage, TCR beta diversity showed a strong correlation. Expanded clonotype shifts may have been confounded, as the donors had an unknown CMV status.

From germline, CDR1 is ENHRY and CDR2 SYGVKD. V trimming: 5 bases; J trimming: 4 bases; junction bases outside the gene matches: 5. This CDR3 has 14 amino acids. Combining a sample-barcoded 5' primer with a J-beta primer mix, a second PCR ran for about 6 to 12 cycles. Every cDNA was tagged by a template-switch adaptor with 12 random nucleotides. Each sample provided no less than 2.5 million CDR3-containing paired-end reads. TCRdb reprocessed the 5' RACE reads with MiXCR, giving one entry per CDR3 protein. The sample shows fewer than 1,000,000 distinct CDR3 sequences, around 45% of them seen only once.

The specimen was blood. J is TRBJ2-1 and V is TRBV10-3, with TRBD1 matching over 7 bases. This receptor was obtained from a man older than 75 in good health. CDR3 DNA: TGTGCCATCAGTCCGGGGACAGCTTACAATGAGCAGTTCTTC. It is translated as CAISPGTAYNEQFF.